This TCR beta chain was retrieved from a study of T-cell reconstitution after alpha-beta-depleted transplantation in children. With regard to this clonotype: Its matching antigen is unknown.

CDR3 size: 15 residues. V lost 1 base, J lost 0 bases, and 10 bases lay in between. Germline CDR1 is DFQATT and CDR2 is SNEGSKA (reference sequence). Preparation of the TCRbeta library was carried out with unique molecular identifiers. TCRdb analysed the PCR reads with MiXCR anew, one entry per CDR3 protein. The repertoire includes 700,000 to 850,000 distinct CDR3 sequences, about 16% of them detected once, and just under 5% sits in the top ten. Findings and limits, study-wide: Expanded graft clones numbering several hundred reportedly gave rise to alpha-beta T cells about two months after transplant. Some patients owed their high day-60 TCRbeta diversity to surviving recipient T cells and thymic progenitors. When one year had passed after transplant, most T-cell counts and diversity came from newly produced T cells.

This clonotype originated in a male patient between 5 and 17 years old who had a stem cell transplant for acute lymphoblastic leukemia, so the T cells may come from the graft donor. The sequencing here drew on PBMCs, mostly from graft donor cells, taken 360 days after TCRalphabeta/CD19-depleted stem cell transplant. The chain joins TRBV20-1 to TRBJ2-1; D not resolved. The CDR3 DNA reads TGCAGTGCTAGAGCCCTTGCGAGCTCCTACAATGAGCAGTTCTTC. Translation: CSARALASSYNEQFF.